The rows below give T cell receptor beta chains drawn from one sample of a study of graft-versus-host responses after intestinal transplantation. Their target antigens are unknown. Here immunoSEQ multiplex PCR was the method, and the copy in TCRdb shows in-frame clones only, minus some. The sample includes 80,000 to 90,000 clones, roughly 92% of them seen just once. The sequencing here drew on unstimulated CD4+ T cells sorted from spleen or lymph node cells, taken before intestinal transplant. All receptors come from a human donor who received an intestinal transplant. CDR3s include the opening cysteine and the closing phenylalanine or tryptophan. Each record gives: D gene, V gene, clone size, J gene, CDR3 protein, CDR3 DNA. D genes are given only for firm matches. The listing skips clone size in some rows; elsewhere it reads once, few, many or a size class.

D gene: .; V gene: TRBV5-1; clone size: .; J gene: TRBJ1-3; CDR3 protein: CASSPGSTGNTIYF; CDR3 DNA: TGCGCCAGCAGCCCAGGGTCTACTGGAAACACCATATATTTT
D gene: TRBD2; V gene: TRBV5-1; clone size: once; J gene: TRBJ2-1; CDR3 protein: CASSSLAGSGYNEQFF; CDR3 DNA: TGCGCCAGCAGCTCATTAGCGGGATCGGGATACAATGAGCAGTTCTTC
D gene: .; V gene: TRBV30; clone size: .; J gene: TRBJ2-5; CDR3 protein: CAWNGRETQYF; CDR3 DNA: TGTGCCTGGAATGGCCGAGAGACCCAGTACTTC
D gene: TRBD1; V gene: TRBV10-2; clone size: .; J gene: TRBJ2-7; CDR3 protein: CASSGQGASASSYEQYF; CDR3 DNA: TGCGCCAGCAGTGGCCAGGGGGCTAGCGCCAGCTCCTACGAGCAGTACTTC
D gene: TRBD1; V gene: TRBV5-1; clone size: .; J gene: TRBJ2-7; CDR3 protein: CASSLGTGVHEQYF; CDR3 DNA: TGCGCCAGCAGCTTGGGGACAGGGGTCCACGAGCAGTACTTC
D gene: .; V gene: TRBV19; clone size: .; J gene: TRBJ1-1; CDR3 protein: CASSIDRWGPGKNTEAFF; CDR3 DNA: TGTGCCAGTAGTATAGATCGATGGGGGCCGGGGAAGAACACTGAAGCTTTCTTT
D gene: TRBD1; V gene: TRBV14; clone size: .; J gene: TRBJ1-2; CDR3 protein: CASSFNHRGGYGYTF; CDR3 DNA: TGTGCCAGCAGCTTTAACCACAGGGGTGGCTATGGCTACACCTTC
D gene: .; V gene: TRBV29-1; clone size: .; J gene: TRBJ2-2; CDR3 protein: CSVRPGYNTGELFF; CDR3 DNA: TGCAGCGTTCGGCCAGGGTATAACACCGGGGAGCTGTTTTTT
D gene: .; V gene: TRBV19; clone size: .; J gene: TRBJ2-7; CDR3 protein: CASSIPPSRDLSYEQYF; CDR3 DNA: TGTGCCAGTAGTATTCCCCCCTCCAGGGACCTCTCCTACGAGCAGTACTTC
D gene: .; V gene: TRBV18; clone size: .; J gene: TRBJ2-7; CDR3 protein: CASSPGQGSSYEQYF; CDR3 DNA: TGTGCCAGCTCACCGGGGCAGGGGAGCTCCTACGAGCAGTACTTC
D gene: TRBD2; V gene: TRBV7-8; clone size: .; J gene: TRBJ2-1; CDR3 protein: CASSPGLVNEQFF; CDR3 DNA: TGTGCCAGCAGCCCCGGACTAGTGAATGAGCAGTTCTTC
D gene: TRBD1; V gene: TRBV9; clone size: .; J gene: TRBJ2-1; CDR3 protein: CASSPDRGPYNEQFF; CDR3 DNA: TGTGCCAGCAGCCCAGACAGGGGGCCGTACAATGAGCAGTTCTTC
D gene: .; V gene: TRBV19; clone size: .; J gene: TRBJ1-4; CDR3 protein: CASSDRRLNEKLFF; CDR3 DNA: TGTGCCAGTAGCGACAGGAGACTAAATGAAAAACTGTTTTTT
D gene: TRBD2; V gene: TRBV7-6; clone size: once; J gene: TRBJ2-3; CDR3 protein: CASSLLAGGPDTQYF; CDR3 DNA: TGTGCCAGCAGCCTCCTAGCGGGAGGGCCGGATACGCAGTATTTT
D gene: .; V gene: TRBV28; clone size: .; J gene: TRBJ2-7; CDR3 protein: CASSLRGPPYEQYF; CDR3 DNA: TGTGCCAGCAGTTTAAGGGGCCCCCCCTACGAGCAGTACTTC
D gene: .; V gene: TRBV28; clone size: .; J gene: TRBJ1-1; CDR3 protein: CASSLDVNTEAFF; CDR3 DNA: TGTGCCAGCAGTTTAGATGTGAACACTGAAGCTTTCTTT
D gene: TRBD2; V gene: TRBV18; clone size: .; J gene: TRBJ2-2; CDR3 protein: CASSPGVTSGITGELFF; CDR3 DNA: TGTGCCAGCTCACCAGGGGTGACTAGCGGGATCACCGGGGAGCTGTTTTTT
D gene: TRBD1; V gene: TRBV27; clone size: .; J gene: TRBJ1-5; CDR3 protein: CASSSTGTGGRQPQHF; CDR3 DNA: TGTGCCAGCAGTTCCACCGGGACAGGGGGCCGTCAGCCCCAGCATTTT
D gene: .; V gene: TRBV9; clone size: .; J gene: TRBJ2-7; CDR3 protein: CASSARTFSYEQYF; CDR3 DNA: TGTGCCAGCAGCGCCAGAACTTTCTCCTACGAGCAGTACTTC
D gene: .; V gene: TRBV7-3; clone size: .; J gene: TRBJ1-2; CDR3 protein: CASSLTLKKGGYTF; CDR3 DNA: TGTGCCAGCAGCTTAACGTTAAAAAAGGGTGGCTACACCTTC
D gene: .; V gene: TRBV19; clone size: .; J gene: TRBJ2-7; CDR3 protein: CASRKTGAYEQYF; CDR3 DNA: TGTGCCAGTAGGAAGACAGGTGCCTACGAGCAGTACTTC
D gene: .; V gene: TRBV2; clone size: .; J gene: TRBJ1-1; CDR3 protein: CASSRVTGSEAFF; CDR3 DNA: TGTGCCAGCAGTCGGGTTACAGGATCTGAAGCTTTCTTT
D gene: .; V gene: TRBV11-1; clone size: .; J gene: TRBJ2-7; CDR3 protein: CASSGDRGGLTYEQYF; CDR3 DNA: TGTGCCAGCAGCGGTGACAGGGGAGGGCTGACCTACGAGCAGTACTTC
D gene: .; V gene: TRBV6-5; clone size: .; J gene: TRBJ1-1; CDR3 protein: CASSRINTEAFF; CDR3 DNA: TGTGCCAGCTCCAGGATCAACACTGAAGCTTTCTTT
D gene: .; V gene: TRBV30; clone size: .; J gene: TRBJ2-7; CDR3 protein: CAWSTDSPKYF; CDR3 DNA: TGTGCCTGGAGTACAGACAGTCCCAAGTACTTC
D gene: .; V gene: TRBV20-1; clone size: .; J gene: TRBJ2-7; CDR3 protein: CSARDGDEQYF; CDR3 DNA: TGCAGTGCTAGAGATGGCGACGAGCAGTACTTC
D gene: .; V gene: TRBV7-6; clone size: .; J gene: TRBJ2-1; CDR3 protein: CASRKEINEQFF; CDR3 DNA: TGTGCCAGCAGGAAAGAGATTAATGAGCAGTTCTTC
D gene: .; V gene: TRBV30; clone size: .; J gene: TRBJ1-2; CDR3 protein: CAWRSGLGSNYGYTF; CDR3 DNA: TGTGCCTGGAGATCCGGTCTGGGTTCTAACTATGGCTACACCTTC
D gene: TRBD1; V gene: TRBV19; clone size: .; J gene: TRBJ2-6; CDR3 protein: CASTSGQVIPLSGANVLTF; CDR3 DNA: TGTGCCAGTACCAGCGGACAGGTCATCCCCCTCTCTGGGGCCAACGTCCTGACTTTC